Shown below are 7 T cell receptor beta chains from a single sample sequenced in a study of technical replicates of blood from a few donors. Sequencing was performed with immunoSEQ multiplex PCR; in TCRdb, only in-frame clones are kept and a portion is missing. The table has about 48,000 clones, approximately 90% seen once. Sample: PBMCs. These receptors were obtained from a human donor in good health. Some clones in this sample may be carry-over from other donors' samples.

The V call is TRBV7-9, the J call TRBJ2-1, with a tentative D call TRBD2 (5 bases). The CDR3 has 11 amino acids. Germline loops: CDR1 SEHNR, CDR2 FQNEAQ (reference sequence). V was clipped by 5 bases and J by 9 bases, with 8 bases between them. The CDR3 region is CASSTEGEQFF. The CDR3 region has the DNA TGTGCCAGCAGCACAGAGGGTGAGCAGTTCTTC.

CDR3 in amino acids: CSTPGGKENEQFF. CDR3 nucleotides: TGCAGCACACCCGGGGGTAAGGAAAATGAGCAGTTCTTC. The chain carries TRBV29-1 and TRBJ2-1; perhaps TRBD2 as D (6 bases). Trimming shortened V by 8 bases and J by 7 bases, and 18 bases separated the two germline ends. The CDR3 contains 13 residues. Germline values: CDR1 SQVTM, CDR2 ANQGSEA.

V usage is TRBV7-3 and J usage is TRBJ2-5, with a weak D call TRBD1 (6 bases). Germline V gene data show CDR1 as SGHTA and CDR2 as FQGTGA. The V end lost 5 bases, the J end lost 4 bases, and 14 bases lay between the germline ends. The CDR3 is 14 amino acids. The DNA for the CDR3 is TGTGCCAGCAGCCCTTTGGGGGCCAGAGAGACCCAGTACTTC. Translating gives CASSPLGARETQYF.

V and J are TRBV4-1 and TRBJ2-5, with TRBD1 as a possible D gene (6 bases). The V gene lost 3 bases and the J gene lost 4 bases, with 18 bases spanning the gap. The CDR3 consists of 16 residues. The germline gives CDR1 MGHRA, CDR2 YSYEKL. In nucleotides, the CDR3 is TGCGCCAGCAGCCAGGGAACACGTACAGGGTCAGAGACCCAGTACTTC. Translated, it gives CASSQGTRTGSETQYF.

The CDR3 protein is CASSLAVGGPYGYTF. As DNA, the CDR3 is TGTGCCAGCAGCTTGGCCGTCGGTGGGCCCTATGGCTACACCTTC. The chain links TRBV5-4 to TRBJ1-2; D not resolved. Germline V CDR1 and CDR2: SGHNT, YYREEE (reference sequence). The CDR3 length is 15 residues. Between the trimmed V and J ends, which lost 0 bases and 4 bases, there was a span of 13 bases.

The rearrangement joins TRBV11-2 to TRBJ2-1; D is perhaps TRBD2 (5 bases). This CDR3 is built from 16 residues. V dropped 2 bases and J dropped 0 bases, with 11 bases sitting between them. Germline assignment: CDR1 SGHAT and CDR2 FQNNGV. The CDR3 bases are TGTGCCAGCAGCTTACTAGCAGGAAACTCCTACAATGAGCAGTTCTTC. Its protein product is CASSLLAGNSYNEQFF.

The V call is TRBV4-3, the J call TRBJ1-2, with D unresolved. Trimming left V 0 bases short and J 8 bases short, with 10 bases between. Germline loops: CDR1 LGHNA, CDR2 YSLEER. This CDR3 has 13 residues. The CDR3: CASSQEGVPGYTF. In nucleotides, the CDR3 is TGCGCCAGCAGCCAAGAGGGAGTCCCAGGCTACACCTTC.